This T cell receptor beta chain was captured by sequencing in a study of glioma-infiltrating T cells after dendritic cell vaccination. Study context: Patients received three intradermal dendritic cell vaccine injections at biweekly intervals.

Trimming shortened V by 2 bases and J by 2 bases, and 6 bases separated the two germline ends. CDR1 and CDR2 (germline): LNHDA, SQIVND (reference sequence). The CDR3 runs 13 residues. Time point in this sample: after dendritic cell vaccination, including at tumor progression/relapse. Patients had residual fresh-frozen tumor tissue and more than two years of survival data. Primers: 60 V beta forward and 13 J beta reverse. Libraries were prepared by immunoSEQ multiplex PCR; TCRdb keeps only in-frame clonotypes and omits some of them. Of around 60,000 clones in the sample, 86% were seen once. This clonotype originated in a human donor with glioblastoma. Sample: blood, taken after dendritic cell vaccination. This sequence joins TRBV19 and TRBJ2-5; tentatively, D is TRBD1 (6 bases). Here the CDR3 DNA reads TGTGCCAGTAGTATACAGGGGCAAGAGACCCAGTACTTC. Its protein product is CASSIQGQETQYF.